The T cell receptor beta chain under discussion was sequenced for a study of shared clonotypes between healthy human individuals. Study context: Sampling drew on donors who were two women and a few men aged 18 to 49. Study outcomes and limitations: As a rule, naive subsets had a larger estimated richness than memory subsets. Clonotype sharing among donors, it was expected, would be affected by sequencing depth.

As defined, naive CD8 cells were CD45RO-negative and positively selected for CCR7, with terminally differentiated effector memory CD45RA+ cells excluded. Profiled with immunoSEQ multiplex PCR; TCRdb holds only in-frame clones, not every one. Of nearly 2 million clones in the sample, about 95% are singletons; the top ten hold approximately 1.2%. The V gene lost 1 base and the J gene lost 7 bases, with 8 bases spanning the gap. The CDR3 spans 12 residues. Germline assignment: CDR1 MNHNS and CDR2 SASEGT. Turning to this clone: Its specificity is not known. This specimen includes other DNA sequences encoding the same CDR3.

This receptor was taken from a man aged 18 to 30 in good health. Material: naive CD8+ T cells sorted from blood. J is TRBJ2-7 and V is TRBV6-1; D possibly uses TRBD1 or TRBD2 (5 bases each). The CDR3 sequence is CASSEVGGEQYF. CDR3 coding DNA: TGTGCCAGCAGTGAAGTTGGGGGAGAGCAGTACTTC.